The 7 T cell receptor beta chains in this list originate from one sample, sequenced in a study of T cells in Graves' hyperthyroidism and ophthalmopathy. Regions amplified from RNA transcripts were the TCR beta CDR3 regions. First-round RT-PCR of the TCR CDR3 relied on the HTBI primer set. TCRdb re-analysed the multiplex PCR reads in MiXCR, keeping a single row per CDR3 protein. The repertoire consists of some 800,000 distinct CDR3 sequences, with roughly 40% occurring once and the leading ten covering approximately 10%. The sample taken for sequencing was blood. The source of these receptors is a man between 18 and 29 years old with Graves' hyperthyroidism.

This clonotype was picked up one time. This chain connects TRBV12-3 or TRBV12-4 to TRBJ2-2; 11 bases are a match to TRBD2. The CDR3 is 16 amino acids. J gave up 5 bases and V 6 bases, and 8 bases lay outside the gene matches. The CDR3 protein is CASSPELAGVTGELFF. The CDR3 nucleotides read TGTGCCAGCAGCCCGGAACTAGCGGGAGTTACCGGGGAGCTGTTTTTT.

This clonotype was counted only a few times. V usage is TRBV16 and J usage is TRBJ1-1; D ambiguous. V shed 1 base and J shed 4 bases, with 4 bases lying between them. The CDR3 is made up of 12 amino acids. Germline CDR1 and CDR2: KGHSY and FQNENV. The CDR3: CASSQFGTEAFF. The CDR3 DNA follows: TGTGCCAGCAGCCAATTTGGCACTGAAGCTTTCTTT.

The chain uses TRBV9 and TRBJ2-5; D may match TRBD1 or TRBD2 (6 bases each). With 4 bases removed from V and 6 bases from J, the gap between germline ends came to 16 bases. This CDR3 spans 14 amino acids. The germline V gene encodes CDR1 SGDLS and CDR2 YYNGEE. The CDR3 here is CASSQEGGIKTQYF. In nucleotides, the CDR3 is TGTGCCAGCAGCCAAGAGGGGGGCATAAAGACCCAGTACTTC.

The chain recombines TRBV6-5 with TRBJ1-1; tentatively, D is TRBD1 (5 bases). Germline V lookup: CDR1 MNHEY, CDR2 SVGAGI. The CDR3 sequence is 12 residues long. V lost 6 bases to trimming and J lost 12 bases, with 17 bases between them. CDR3 DNA sequence: TGTGCCAGCAGGACCAGGGATACGGGATCTTTCTTT. Its translation is CASRTRDTGSFF.

This clonotype was seen many times. The chain couples TRBV2 to TRBJ1-5; no firm D call. Trimming cost V 2 bases and J 0 bases, with 8 bases left between them. The CDR3 runs 15 residues. Germline V gene sequence: CDR1 SNHLY, CDR2 FYNNEI. CDR3 nucleotides: TGTGCCAGCAGTGAATCCGGAATTAGCAATCAGCCCCAGCATTTT. Translation: CASSESGISNQPQHF.

There are many counts of this clonotype. The rearrangement joins TRBV5-4 to TRBJ1-2; D is undetermined. The CDR3 loop spans 13 amino acids. Germline-derived CDR1 and CDR2 are SGHNT and YYREEE (reference sequence). Trimming stripped 1 base from V and 5 bases from J, with 9 bases between. The CDR3 sequence: CASSLPGRYGYTF. CDR3 bases: TGTGCCAGCAGCTTGCCAGGTCGATATGGCTACACCTTC. Based on the CDR3 plus reference TRBV5-4 and TRBJ1-2, the full variable domain is ETGVTQSPTHLIKTRGQQVTLRCSSQSGHNTVSWYQQALGQGPQFIFQYYREEENGRGNFPPRFSGLQFPNYSSELNVNALELDDSALYLCASSLPGRYGYTFGSGTRLTVV.

The chain couples TRBV6-5 to TRBJ1-3; D is uncertain. Trimming shortened V by 7 bases and J by 1 base, and 14 bases separated the two germline ends. The V gene's germline CDR1 is MNHEY and CDR2 SVGAGI. The CDR3 contains 15 residues. The CDR3: CASTSSSRSGNTIYF. The CDR3 DNA is TGTGCCAGCACATCGAGTTCAAGATCTGGAAACACCATATATTTT.